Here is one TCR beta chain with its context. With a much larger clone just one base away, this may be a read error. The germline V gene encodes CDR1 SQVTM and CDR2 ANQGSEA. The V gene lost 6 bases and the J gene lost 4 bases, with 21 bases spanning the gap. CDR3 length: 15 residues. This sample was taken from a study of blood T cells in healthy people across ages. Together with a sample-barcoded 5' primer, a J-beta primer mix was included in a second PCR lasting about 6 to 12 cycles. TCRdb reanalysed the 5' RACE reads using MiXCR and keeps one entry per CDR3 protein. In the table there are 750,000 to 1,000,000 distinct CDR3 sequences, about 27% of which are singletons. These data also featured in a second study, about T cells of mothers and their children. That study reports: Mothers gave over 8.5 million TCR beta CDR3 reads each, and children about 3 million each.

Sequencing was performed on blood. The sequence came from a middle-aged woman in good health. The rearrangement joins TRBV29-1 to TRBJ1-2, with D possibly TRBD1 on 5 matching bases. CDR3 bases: TGCAGCGTCCCCACTAGGGACCAAGTGGCCTATGGCTACACCTTC. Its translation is CSVPTRDQVAYGYTF.